This TCR beta chain was documented in a study of cytomegalovirus exposure and HLA in healthy donors. This PCR relied on a set of 60 Vbeta primers and 13 Jbeta primers. The method was immunoSEQ multiplex PCR; TCRdb's version includes in-frame clones alone and lacks a portion of them. The table has under 150,000 clones, roughly three quarters seen once. The germline V gene encodes CDR1 MDHEN and CDR2 SYDVKM. CDR3 length: 12 residues. Unmatched junction bases numbered 5, after V lost 9 bases and J lost 3 bases. Study conclusions and caveats: As a later analysis showed, several of the most significant clusters appeared to be linked to common viral pathogens. The study carried out a later analysis of TCR beta sequences. It associated 15,000 to 20,000 of them with specific HLA alleles at a false discovery rate of 0.05. Fewer N-insertions (relative to the roughly 660-donor mean) were reportedly seen in an Asian-associated ancestry cluster in a later analysis. Reportedly, HLA-A and HLA-B alleles of most subjects were accurately predicted from TCR beta.

With respect to this clone: No antigen is known for it.

The clonotype originates from a female donor in good health and CMV-seronegative. The sequencing input was PBMCs. The J gene is TRBJ2-7, the V gene TRBV28; 7 bases are a match to TRBD2. CDR3 in DNA: TGTGCCAGTAGGCGGGGGTTCTACGAGCAGTACTTC. Translated: CASRRGFYEQYF.